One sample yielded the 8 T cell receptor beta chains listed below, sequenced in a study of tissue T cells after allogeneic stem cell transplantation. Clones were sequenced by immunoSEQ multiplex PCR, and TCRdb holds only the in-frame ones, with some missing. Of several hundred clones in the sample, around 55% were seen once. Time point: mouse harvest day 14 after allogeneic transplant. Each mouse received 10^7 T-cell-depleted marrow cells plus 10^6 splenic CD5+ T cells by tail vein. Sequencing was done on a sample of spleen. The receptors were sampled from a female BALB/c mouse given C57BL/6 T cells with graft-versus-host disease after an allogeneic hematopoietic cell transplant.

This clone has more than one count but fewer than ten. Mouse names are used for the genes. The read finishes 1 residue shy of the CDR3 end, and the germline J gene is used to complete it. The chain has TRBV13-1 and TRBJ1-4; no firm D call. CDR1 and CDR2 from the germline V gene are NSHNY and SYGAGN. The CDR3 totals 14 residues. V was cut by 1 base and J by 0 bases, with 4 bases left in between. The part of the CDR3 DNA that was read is TGTGCCAGCAGTGATCTTTTTTCCAACGAAAGATTATTT. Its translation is CASSDLFSNERLF. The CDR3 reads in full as CASSDLFSNERLFF.

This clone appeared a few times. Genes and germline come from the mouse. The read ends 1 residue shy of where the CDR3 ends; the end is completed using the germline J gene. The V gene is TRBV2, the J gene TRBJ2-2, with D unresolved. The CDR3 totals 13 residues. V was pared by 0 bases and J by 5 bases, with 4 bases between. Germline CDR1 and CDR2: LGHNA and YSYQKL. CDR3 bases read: TGTGCCAGCAGCCAAGAGAGGACCGGGCAGCTCTAC. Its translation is CASSQERTGQLY. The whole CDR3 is CASSQERTGQLYF.

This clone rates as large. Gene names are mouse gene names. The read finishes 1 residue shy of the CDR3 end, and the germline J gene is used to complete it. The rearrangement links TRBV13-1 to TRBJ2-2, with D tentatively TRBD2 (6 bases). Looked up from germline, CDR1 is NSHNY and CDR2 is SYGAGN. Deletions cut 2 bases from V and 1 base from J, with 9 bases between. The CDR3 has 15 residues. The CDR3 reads CASSEHWVNTGQLYF. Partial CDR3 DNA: TGTGCCAGCAGTGAGCACTGGGTAAACACCGGGCAGCTCTAC.

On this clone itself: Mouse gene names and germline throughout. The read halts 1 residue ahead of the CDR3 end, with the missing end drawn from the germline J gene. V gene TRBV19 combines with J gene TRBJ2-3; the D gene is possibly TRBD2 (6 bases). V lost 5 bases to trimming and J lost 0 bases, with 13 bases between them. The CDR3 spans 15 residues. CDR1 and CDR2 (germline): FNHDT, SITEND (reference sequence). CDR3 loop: CASSLIWGSAETLYF. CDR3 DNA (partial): TGTGCCAGCAGCCTCATTTGGGGGAGTGCAGAAACGCTGTAT.

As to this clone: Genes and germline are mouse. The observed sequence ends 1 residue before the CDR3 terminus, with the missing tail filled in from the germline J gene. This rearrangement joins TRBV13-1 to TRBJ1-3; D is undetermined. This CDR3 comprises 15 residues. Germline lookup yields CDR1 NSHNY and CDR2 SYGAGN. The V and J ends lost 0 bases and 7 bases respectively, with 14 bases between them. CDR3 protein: CASSDAAIFWNTLYF. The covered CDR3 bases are TGTGCCAGCAGTGATGCAGCAATATTCTGGAATACGCTCTAT.

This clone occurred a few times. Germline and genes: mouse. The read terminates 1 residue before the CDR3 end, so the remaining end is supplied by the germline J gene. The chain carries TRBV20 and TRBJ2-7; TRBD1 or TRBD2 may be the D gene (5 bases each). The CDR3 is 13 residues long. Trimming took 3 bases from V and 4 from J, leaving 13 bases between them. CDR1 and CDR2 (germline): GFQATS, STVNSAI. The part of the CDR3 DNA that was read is TGTGGTGCTAGCCGGGGGAAAATGTATGAACAGTAC. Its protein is CGASRGKMYEQY. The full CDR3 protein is CGASRGKMYEQYF. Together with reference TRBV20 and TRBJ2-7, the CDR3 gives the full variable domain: GALVYQYPRRTICKSGTSMRMECQAVGFQATSVAWYRQSPQKTFELIALSTVNSAIKYEQNFTQEKFPISHPNLSFSSMTVLNAYLEDRGLYLCGASRGKMYEQYFGPGTRLTVL.

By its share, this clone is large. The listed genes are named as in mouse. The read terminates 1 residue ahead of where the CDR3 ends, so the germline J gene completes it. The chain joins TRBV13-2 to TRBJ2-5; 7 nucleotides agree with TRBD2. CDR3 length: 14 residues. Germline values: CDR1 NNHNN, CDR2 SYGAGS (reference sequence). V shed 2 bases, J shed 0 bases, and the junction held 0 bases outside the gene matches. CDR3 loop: CASGDWGNQDTQYF. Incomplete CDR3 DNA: TGTGCCAGCGGTGACTGGGGGAACCAAGACACCCAGTAC.

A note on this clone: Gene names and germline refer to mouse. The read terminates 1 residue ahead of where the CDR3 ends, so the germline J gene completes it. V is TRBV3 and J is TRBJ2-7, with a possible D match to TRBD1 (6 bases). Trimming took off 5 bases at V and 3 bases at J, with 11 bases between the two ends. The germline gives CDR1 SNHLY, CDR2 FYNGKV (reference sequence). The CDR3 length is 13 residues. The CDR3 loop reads CASSKDRYYEQYF. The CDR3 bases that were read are TGTGCCAGCAGCAAGGACAGATACTATGAACAGTAC. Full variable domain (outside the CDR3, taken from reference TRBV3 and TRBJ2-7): GPKVLQIPSHQIIDMGQMVTLNCDPVSNHLYFYWYKQILGQQMEFLVNFYNGKVMEKSKLFKDQFSVERPDGSYFTLKIQPTALEDSAVYFCASSKDRYYEQYFGPGTRLTVL.